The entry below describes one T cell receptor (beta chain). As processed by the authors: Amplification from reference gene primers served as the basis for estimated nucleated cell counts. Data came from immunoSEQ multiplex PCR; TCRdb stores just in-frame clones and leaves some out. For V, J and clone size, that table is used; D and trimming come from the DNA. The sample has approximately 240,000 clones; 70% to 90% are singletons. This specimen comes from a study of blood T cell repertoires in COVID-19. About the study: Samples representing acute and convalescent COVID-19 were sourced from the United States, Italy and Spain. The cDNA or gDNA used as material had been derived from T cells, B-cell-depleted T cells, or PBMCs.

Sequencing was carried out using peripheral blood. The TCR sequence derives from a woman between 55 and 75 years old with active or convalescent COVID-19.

DNA of the CDR3: TGCGCCACCCGTAAATGGGGAGAAGTAACAGATACGCAGTATTTT. This translates into CATRKWGEVTDTQYF. J is TRBJ2-3 and V is TRBV5-1; possibly TRBD2 for D (5 bases). The CDR3 extends over 15 amino acids. V lost 9 bases and J lost 3, with 20 bases in between. In germline, CDR1 is SGHRS, CDR2 YFSETQ. Variable domain in full (rest from reference TRBV5-1 and TRBJ2-3): KAGVTQTPRYLIKTRGQQVTLSCSPISGHRSVSWYQQTPGQGLQFLFEYFSETQRNKGNFPGRFSGRQFSNSRSEMNVSTLELGDSALYLCATRKWGEVTDTQYFGPGTRLTVL.